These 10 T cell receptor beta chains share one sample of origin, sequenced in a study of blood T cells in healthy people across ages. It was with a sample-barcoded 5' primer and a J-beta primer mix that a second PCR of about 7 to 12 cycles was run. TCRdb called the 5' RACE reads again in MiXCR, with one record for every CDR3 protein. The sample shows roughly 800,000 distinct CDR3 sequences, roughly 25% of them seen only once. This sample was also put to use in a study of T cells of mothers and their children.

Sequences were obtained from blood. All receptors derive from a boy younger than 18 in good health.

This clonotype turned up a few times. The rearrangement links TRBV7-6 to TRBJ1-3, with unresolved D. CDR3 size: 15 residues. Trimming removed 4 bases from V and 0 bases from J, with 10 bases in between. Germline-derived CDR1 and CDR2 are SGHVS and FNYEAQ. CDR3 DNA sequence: TGTGCCAGCAGCTGGACTGCGAGCTCTGGAAACACCATATATTTT. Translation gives CASSWTASSGNTIYF.

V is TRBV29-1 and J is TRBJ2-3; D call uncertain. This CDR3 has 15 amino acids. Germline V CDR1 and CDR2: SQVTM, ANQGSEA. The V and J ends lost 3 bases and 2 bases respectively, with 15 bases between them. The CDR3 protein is CSVEGSWTNTDTQYF. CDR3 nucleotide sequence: TGCAGCGTTGAGGGCAGCTGGACGAACACAGATACGCAGTATTTT.

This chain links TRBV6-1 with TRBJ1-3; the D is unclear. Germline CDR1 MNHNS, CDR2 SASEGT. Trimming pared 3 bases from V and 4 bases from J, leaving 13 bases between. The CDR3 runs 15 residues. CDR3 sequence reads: CASSEHYRGGNTIYF. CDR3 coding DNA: TGTGCCAGCAGTGAGCACTACCGCGGAGGAAACACCATATATTTT.

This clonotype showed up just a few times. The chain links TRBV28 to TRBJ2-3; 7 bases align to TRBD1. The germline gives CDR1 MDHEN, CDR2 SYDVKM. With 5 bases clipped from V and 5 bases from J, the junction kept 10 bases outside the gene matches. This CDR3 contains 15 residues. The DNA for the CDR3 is TGTGCCAGCAGTCCTCCGGGACAGCACCAAGATACGCAGTATTTT. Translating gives CASSPPGQHQDTQYF.

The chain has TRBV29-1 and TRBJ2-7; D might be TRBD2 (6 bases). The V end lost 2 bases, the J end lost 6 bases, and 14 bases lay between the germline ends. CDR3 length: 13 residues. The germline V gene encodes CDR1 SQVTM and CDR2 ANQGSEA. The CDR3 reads CSVEYAVGSEQYF. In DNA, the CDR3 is TGCAGCGTTGAATATGCTGTCGGGAGCGAGCAGTACTTC.

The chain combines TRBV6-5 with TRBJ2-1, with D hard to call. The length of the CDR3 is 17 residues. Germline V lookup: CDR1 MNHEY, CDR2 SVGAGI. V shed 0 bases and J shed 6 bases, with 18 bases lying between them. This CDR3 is CASSYSSVQIFSNEQFF. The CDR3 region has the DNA TGTGCCAGCAGTTACTCATCCGTACAGATCTTCTCCAATGAGCAGTTCTTC.

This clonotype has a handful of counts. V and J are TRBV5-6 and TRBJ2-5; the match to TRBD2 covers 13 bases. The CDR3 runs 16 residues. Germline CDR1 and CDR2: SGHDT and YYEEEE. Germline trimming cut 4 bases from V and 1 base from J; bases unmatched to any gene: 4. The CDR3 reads CASSARLAGGQETQYF. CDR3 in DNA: TGTGCCAGCAGCGCGCGACTAGCGGGGGGCCAAGAGACCCAGTACTTC. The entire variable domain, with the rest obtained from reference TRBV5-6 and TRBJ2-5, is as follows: DAGVTQSPTHLIKTRGQQVTLRCSPKSGHDTVSWYQQALGQGPQFIFQYYEEEERQRGNFPDRFSGHQFPNYSSELNVNALLLGDSALYLCASSARLAGGQETQYFGPGTRLLVL.

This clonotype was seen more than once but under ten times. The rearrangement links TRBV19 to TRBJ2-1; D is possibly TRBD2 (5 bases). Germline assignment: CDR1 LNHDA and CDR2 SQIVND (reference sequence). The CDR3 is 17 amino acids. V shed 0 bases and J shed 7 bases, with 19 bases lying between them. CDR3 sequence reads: CASSIEGGWSGSNEQFF. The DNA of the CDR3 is TGTGCCAGTAGTATAGAGGGTGGGTGGAGCGGATCAAATGAGCAGTTCTTC.

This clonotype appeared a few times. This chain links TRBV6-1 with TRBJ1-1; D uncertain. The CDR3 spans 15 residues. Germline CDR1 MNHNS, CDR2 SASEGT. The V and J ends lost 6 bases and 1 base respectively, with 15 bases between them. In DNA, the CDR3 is TGTGCCAGCAGAGGCGGGAGTTGGGAGAACACTGAAGCTTTCTTT. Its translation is CASRGGSWENTEAFF.

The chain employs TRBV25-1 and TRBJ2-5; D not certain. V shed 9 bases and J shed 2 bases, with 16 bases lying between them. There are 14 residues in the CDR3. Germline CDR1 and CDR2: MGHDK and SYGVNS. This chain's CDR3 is CASGTGGNQETQYF. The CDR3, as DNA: TGTGCCAGTGGAACGGGCGGAAATCAAGAGACCCAGTACTTC.